One sample yielded the 8 T cell receptor beta chains listed below, sequenced in a study of a mutant IDH1 vaccine in newly diagnosed glioma. Time point reported: baseline, week 1 (first vaccination visit). As for treatment: pre-vaccination baseline after standard-of-care therapy. TCRdb keeps only in-frame clones here, not all; method: immunoSEQ multiplex PCR. Of about 66,000 clones listed, roughly 85% are singletons. Sequences were derived from PBMCs, sampled from a glioma patient treated with radiotherapy, temozolomide or both. These TCRs come from a man aged 25 to 40 with glioma.

This chain connects TRBV4-2 to TRBJ2-1; D unresolved. CDR3 size: 15 residues. Germline CDR1 reads LGHNA; CDR2 reads YNFKEQ. V was cut by 0 bases and J by 2 bases, with 8 bases left in between. The CDR3 region is CASSQEAATYNEQFF. Written as DNA, the CDR3 is TGTGCCAGCAGCCAAGAGGCAGCAACCTACAATGAGCAGTTCTTC.

The chain has TRBV7-8 and TRBJ2-7, with D possibly being TRBD1 or TRBD2 (5 bases each). The germline CDR1 and CDR2 sequences are SGHVS and FQNEAQ. The CDR3 consists of 11 residues. Trimming took 5 bases from V and 10 from J, leaving 12 bases between them. The CDR3 here is CASSDRDGQYF. Written as DNA, the CDR3 is TGTGCCAGCAGCGACCGGGACGGTCAGTACTTC.

The chain joins TRBV5-1 to TRBJ2-3, with 8 positions matching TRBD1. The V gene's germline CDR1 is SGHRS and CDR2 YFSETQ. The CDR3 has 16 amino acids. Trimming removed 0 bases from V and 4 bases from J; junction bases left unmatched: 7. The CDR3 loop is CASSLVGTGKADTQYF. The CDR3 coding sequence is TGCGCCAGCAGCTTGGTTGGGACAGGAAAAGCAGATACGCAGTATTTT.

The genes are TRBV7-9 and TRBJ1-6; D ambiguous. Germline V gene lookup returns CDR1 SEHNR and CDR2 FQNEAQ (reference sequence). V gave up 2 bases and J gave up 6 bases, with 11 bases separating them. CDR3 length: 15 amino acids. The DNA for the CDR3 is TGTGCCAGCAGCTTAAGGGAGCCCGTTAATTCACCCCTCCACTTT. This codes for CASSLREPVNSPLHF.

This clone was seen only once. The chain employs TRBV6-6 and TRBJ2-2; unclear D gene. The V gene lost 7 bases and the J gene lost 1 base, with 10 bases spanning the gap. CDR1 and CDR2 (germline): MNHNY, SVGAGI (reference sequence). CDR3 size: 14 residues. The CDR3 DNA reads TGTGCCAGCACGCGGACGCAGAACACCGGGGAGCTGTTTTTT. Translating it yields CASTRTQNTGELFF.

The chain couples TRBV19 to TRBJ2-3; TRBD2 agrees at 9 bases. Germline V gene lookup returns CDR1 LNHDA and CDR2 SQIVND (reference sequence). The CDR3 totals 19 residues. V trimming: 1 base; J trimming: 3 bases; junction bases outside the gene matches: 14. This CDR3 reads CASSIVALAPSGVTDTQYF. In DNA, the CDR3 is TGTGCCAGTAGTATAGTAGCCCTCGCCCCTAGCGGGGTAACAGATACGCAGTATTTT.

The chain couples TRBV27 to TRBJ2-1, with D perhaps assigned TRBD1 or TRBD2 (5 bases each). Germline V gene lookup returns CDR1 MNHEY and CDR2 SMNVEV (reference sequence). V dropped 8 bases and J dropped 4 bases, with 12 bases sitting between them. The CDR3 is made up of 13 amino acids. CDR3 sequence reads: CASGTIKYNEQFF. In nucleotides, the CDR3 is TGTGCCAGCGGGACCATAAAGTACAATGAGCAGTTCTTC.

The chain combines TRBV5-8 with TRBJ1-3; no definite D call. Per germline, CDR1 SGHTS and CDR2 YDEGEE. This CDR3 is built from 14 residues. With 0 bases removed from V and 2 bases from J, the gap between germline ends came to 6 bases. In nucleotides, the CDR3 is TGTGCCAGCAGCTTGGGCGGGACTGGAAACACCATATATTTT. This gives the protein CASSLGGTGNTIYF.